Below are 3 T cell receptor beta chains sequenced from a single sample in a study of cytomegalovirus exposure and HLA in healthy donors. The PCR made use of 60 Vbeta and 13 Jbeta primers. Generated by immunoSEQ multiplex PCR, the TCRdb table keeps only in-frame clones and is missing some. The sample lists about 67,000 clones, roughly 73% seen once, with approximately 9.7% in the top ten. What was sequenced was PBMCs. Every receptor here comes from a man aged 40-50 years in good health and CMV-seronegative.

J is TRBJ2-2 and V is TRBV15, with D unclear. V was cut by 0 bases and J by 6 bases, with 8 bases left in between. CDR1 is LNHNV and CDR2 is YYDKDF in the germline V gene (reference sequence). The CDR3 extends over 14 amino acids. The CDR3 DNA sequence: TGTGCCACCAGCAGAGACCGTTTAGCCGGGGAGCTGTTTTTT. It yields the protein CATSRDRLAGELFF.

V gene TRBV25-1 combines with J gene TRBJ2-1; TRBD1 agrees at 8 bases. Germline trimming cut 7 bases from V and 7 bases from J; bases unmatched to any gene: 15. The CDR3 runs 16 residues. The germline gives CDR1 MGHDK, CDR2 SYGVNS. The CDR3 DNA is TGTGCCAGCACCGAAGGGAACACAGGGGGGAAGAATGAGCAGTTCTTC. Translated: CASTEGNTGGKNEQFF.

For the CDR3, the DNA is TGCAGCGGCCAACCGGGAGGTCGGGAGACCCAGTACTTC. This sequence encodes CSGQPGGRETQYF. The chain carries TRBV29-1 and TRBJ2-5; the match to TRBD2 covers 7 bases. The CDR3 length is 13 residues. Germline-derived CDR1 and CDR2 are SQVTM and ANQGSEA. Unmatched junction bases numbered 10, after V lost 7 bases and J lost 5 bases.